This T cell receptor beta chain was sequenced for a study of blood T cell repertoires in COVID-19. Whole-study context: COVID-19 samples, acute and convalescent, were from the United States, Italy and Spain. The cDNA or gDNA used as material had been derived from T cells, B-cell-depleted T cells, or PBMCs.

In the authors' workflow: Amplified reference gene primers provided the basis for estimating nucleated cell counts. The repertoire was sequenced with immunoSEQ multiplex PCR; TCRdb's copy has only in-frame clones and lacks some. V, J and clone size were drawn from that table, and D and trimming were deduced from the DNA. Of about 100,000 clones listed, 70% to 90% are singletons. The CDR3 has 15 amino acids. Germline V gives CDR1 SGHTA, CDR2 FQGNSA. V lost 5 bases, J lost 4 bases, and 14 bases lay in between. The origin of this receptor is a man in his forties with active or convalescent COVID-19. The sequencing sample was made of peripheral blood. The V and J genes are TRBV7-2 and TRBJ2-2, with D possibly TRBD1 on 6 matching bases. In DNA, the CDR3 is TGTGCCAGCAGCCCGAAGGGGGAATTCACCGGGGAGCTGTTTTTT. Translating it yields CASSPKGEFTGELFF.